This T cell receptor (beta chain) was profiled in a study of T cell responses to AZD1222 COVID-19 vaccine. The study's findings and limits: Spike-specific TCRs gained breadth and depth after people received two AZD1222 doses. Females outnumbered males among donors, who were mostly white British; clonal diversity was possibly underestimated. Recipients of AZD1222 seropositive at baseline numbered only 5 or 6. Epitopes outside B.1.351 and B.1.1.7 mutated regions reportedly drew nearly half of spike TCRs.

The CDR3 covers 16 residues. The V gene end was trimmed by 2 bases and the J gene end by 1 base; junction bases not matched to a gene: 5. CDR1 is MDHEN and CDR2 is SYDVKM in the germline V gene. Comments on this clone: The antigen is unknown.

The assay was immunoSEQ multiplex PCR, and TCRdb's table has in-frame clones only and misses some. Of more than 100,000 clones in the sample, around 90% were seen once. The receptor was derived from an adult in good health. This chain joins TRBV28 and TRBJ2-5; 9 nucleotides agree with TRBD1. The sequenced sample was peripheral blood, obtained on day 0 of AZD1222 vaccination. CDR3 region: CASSLRGQGTQETQYF. CDR3 nucleotide sequence: TGTGCCAGCAGTTTACGTGGACAGGGGACCCAAGAGACCCAGTACTTC. Complete variable domain (other parts from reference TRBV28 and TRBJ2-5): DVKVTQSSRYLVKRTGEKVFLECVQDMDHENMFWYRQDPGLGLRLIYFSYDVKMKEKGDIPEGYSVSREKKERFSLILESASTNQTSMYLCASSLRGQGTQETQYFGPGTRLLVL.